The 5 T cell receptor beta chains reported below all come from one sample, sequenced in a study of cytomegalovirus exposure and HLA in healthy donors (dated by TCRdb to about 2017). The library was prepared using the immunoSEQ multiplex PCR assay. A mixture of 60 forward primers for TCR Vbeta segments and 13 reverse primers for TCR Jbeta segments was used in the multiplex PCR. TCRdb limited this immuneACCESS table to in-frame rearrangements with V and J called. A share of clones is missing; checked studies link under half to unresolved V genes, and the rest is unexplained. For this sample the table gives about 77,000 clones, of which about 73% were detected only once. The ten largest clones represent approximately 4.4% of the sample. The material sequenced was PBMCs. Source of these receptors: a man aged 40-49 years in good health and CMV-seronegative.

The gene calls are TRBV15 and TRBJ2-2; D may be TRBD2 (6 bases). Germline lookup yields CDR1 LNHNV and CDR2 YYDKDF (reference sequence). This CDR3 contains 14 residues. Trimming pared 1 base from V and 5 bases from J, leaving 8 bases between. CDR3 in DNA: TGTGCCACCAGCAGAGGGGGGACTACCGGGGAGCTGTTTTTT. Protein sequence: CATSRGGTTGELFF.

This clone has just one count. The chain is built from TRBV7-6 and TRBJ2-5; TRBD2 agrees at 7 bases. Germline V gene lookup returns CDR1 SGHVS and CDR2 FNYEAQ. V gave up 1 base and J gave up 5 bases; unmatched junction bases: 7. The CDR3 loop spans 15 amino acids. CDR3 loop: CASSLGFGLEETQYF. The CDR3 nucleotides read TGTGCCAGCAGCTTAGGCTTCGGACTAGAGGAGACCCAGTACTTC. The full variable domain, in which reference TRBV7-6 and TRBJ2-5 provide the parts outside the CDR3, is GAGVSQSPRYKVTKRGQDVALRCDPISGHVSLYWYRQALGQGPEFLTYFNYEAQQDKSGLPNDRFSAERPEGSISTLTIQRTEQRDSAMYRCASSLGFGLEETQYFGPGTRLLVL.

The chain combines TRBV18 with TRBJ2-3; 8 bases are shared with TRBD2. This CDR3 is 16 amino acids long. V was pared by 6 bases and J by 0 bases, with 8 bases of the junction left unmatched. Germline CDR1 reads KGHSH; CDR2 reads LQKENI. This CDR3 reads CASSSTSGPSTDTQYF. The CDR3 nucleotides are TGTGCCAGCTCGTCCACTAGCGGCCCTAGCACAGATACGCAGTATTTT. Supplemented by reference TRBV18 and TRBJ2-3, the full variable domain reads NAGVMQNPRHLVRRRGQEARLRCSPMKGHSHVYWYRQLPEEGLKFMVYLQKENIIDESGMPKERFSAEFPKEGPSILRIQQVVRGDSAAYFCASSSTSGPSTDTQYFGPGTRLTVL.

The chain uses TRBV27 and TRBJ1-2, with 7 bases aligning to TRBD1. Germline trimming cut 5 bases from V and 2 bases from J; bases unmatched to any gene: 5. This CDR3 has 14 amino acids. The germline V gene has CDR1 MNHEY and CDR2 SMNVEV (reference sequence). CDR3 sequence reads: CASSPPGQNYGYTF. For the CDR3, the DNA is TGTGCCAGCAGTCCCCCGGGACAGAACTATGGCTACACCTTC.

This chain joins TRBV19 and TRBJ2-7, with D unclear. Germline CDR1 LNHDA, CDR2 SQIVND (reference sequence). The CDR3 length is 12 residues. Trimming stripped 5 bases from V and 3 bases from J, with 8 bases between. The CDR3 here is CASSSKLYEQYF. DNA of the CDR3: TGTGCCAGTAGTTCCAAGCTCTACGAGCAGTACTTC.